This T cell receptor (beta chain) was sequenced during a study of blood T cell repertoires in COVID-19. Overall study: There were acute and convalescent COVID-19 samples, and they came from the United States, Italy and Spain. PBMCs, B-cell-depleted T cells, or T cells were the source of the cDNA or gDNA that made up the material.

The CDR3 consists of 13 residues. Deletions cut 4 bases from V and 4 bases from J, with 10 bases between. From germline, CDR1 is KGHSH and CDR2 LQKENI. Source study methods: Cell counts per sample came from amplifying reference gene primers. The protocol was immunoSEQ multiplex PCR, while the TCRdb copy is restricted to in-frame clones and leaves out a portion. For V, J and clone size, that table is used; D and trimming come from the DNA. The sample has roughly 150,000 clones, roughly 85% seen once. Sequencing was performed on peripheral blood. The clonotype originates from a human donor in a cohort sampled during active COVID-19. The V call is TRBV18, the J call TRBJ2-5, with D possibly TRBD2 on 5 matching bases. The DNA of the CDR3 is TGTGCCAGCTCACGTTACGAGGGAGAGACCCAGTACTTC. Translated: CASSRYEGETQYF.